This TCR beta chain is drawn from a study of tumor-infiltrating lymphocytes in localized non-small cell lung cancer. Clones were read by immunoSEQ multiplex PCR, and TCRdb kept only the in-frame ones, dropping some. This sample has tens of thousands of clones; about three fifths occur once, and the top ten carry over 5%. Overall study results and limits: Recurrence-free survival showed no association with tumor T-cell fraction. Tumors had more T cell infiltration than uninvolved lung, per TCRbeta sequencing and CD3 counts.

CDR3 length equals 16 residues. The V gene's germline CDR1 is MNHNY and CDR2 SVGAGI (reference sequence). V shed 6 bases and J shed 4 bases, with 21 bases lying between them. Note on this clone: The antigen remains undetermined.

This receptor was taken from a human donor with non-small cell lung cancer. The genes are TRBV6-6 and TRBJ1-1; TRBD1 is a possible D gene (6 bases). Material for sequencing was lung tumor tissue. CDR3 in amino acids: CASSSSRTEKGTEAFF. CDR3 DNA sequence: TGTGCCAGCAGCTCCTCCAGGACAGAAAAGGGCACTGAAGCTTTCTTT.